The 17 T cell receptor beta chains below were found in one sample sequenced in a study of CXCR3-negative and CXCR3-positive naive CD8 T cells. The TRB cDNA libraries were prepared by 5' RACE with UMI labels. TCRdb re-called the 5' RACE reads; one entry per CDR3 protein, DNA not given. The ten most abundant clones cover roughly 15% of a sample with 30,000 to 40,000 distinct CDR3 sequences. Sequencing was done on a sample of memory CD8+ T cells from blood. These receptors were taken from a human donor in good health. Some clones in this sample may be carry-over from other donors' samples.

The V gene is TRBV6-5, the J gene TRBJ1-1. Germline CDR1 MNHEY, CDR2 SVGAGI. The CDR3 runs 13 residues. Here the CDR3 reads CASSGYVNTEAFF.

The rearrangement links TRBV20-1 to TRBJ2-5. The germline V gene encodes CDR1 DFQATT and CDR2 SNEGSKA (reference sequence). The CDR3 loop spans 17 amino acids. The CDR3 protein is CSAKGSHPNGVQETQYF.

J is TRBJ2-7 and V is TRBV6-2 or TRBV6-3. CDR1 and CDR2 (germline): MNHEY, SVGEGT. This CDR3 spans 15 amino acids. CDR3 loop: CASSYSMAASHEQYF.

J is TRBJ1-1 and V is TRBV23-1; TCRdb lists TRBD1, though no DNA is available to test this call. TRBV23-1 is an ORF; its function is uncertain. CDR3 length: 15 residues. Here the CDR3 reads CASTGTGHRTPEAFF.

The gene calls are TRBV20-1 and TRBJ2-7; TCRdb's assignment of TRBD1 cannot be checked, as there is no DNA. The germline V gene encodes CDR1 DFQATT and CDR2 SNEGSKA (reference sequence). This CDR3 contains 14 residues. Here the CDR3 reads CSARGDLSTYEQYF.

The CDR3 here is CASSDVVGQGPYEQYF. This chain links TRBV7-9 with TRBJ2-7; absent DNA, TCRdb's TRBD1 call cannot be checked. Germline V CDR1 and CDR2: SEHNR, FQNEAQ (reference sequence). This CDR3 has 16 residues.

This chain connects TRBV6-2 or TRBV6-3 to TRBJ2-5; TCRdb's D call, TRBD2, is unchecked because there is no DNA. The CDR3 runs 14 residues. Germline-derived CDR1 and CDR2 are MNHEY and SVGEGT. Here the CDR3 reads CASSWDLLQETQYF.

The V gene is TRBV6-6, the J gene TRBJ1-1; without DNA, the TCRdb call of TRBD1 cannot be checked. Germline V gene data show CDR1 as MNHNY and CDR2 as SVGAGI (reference sequence). The CDR3 runs to 15 residues. Here the CDR3 reads CASRDGPGQGDEAFF.

The chain links TRBV10-3 to TRBJ2-7; the D gene TCRdb calls, TRBD2, cannot be checked with no DNA. The germline CDR1 and CDR2 sequences are ENHRY and SYGVKD. This CDR3 has 15 amino acids. CDR3 region: CAISEGAGELYEQYF.

The V call is TRBV7-9, the J call TRBJ2-7. The V gene's germline CDR1 is SEHNR and CDR2 FQNEAQ (reference sequence). The CDR3 covers 13 residues. The CDR3 sequence: CASSLVDTYEQYF.

The V and J genes are TRBV4-2 and TRBJ1-1; absent DNA, TCRdb's TRBD1 call cannot be checked. The CDR3 contains 16 residues. CDR1 and CDR2 from the germline V gene are LGHNA and YNFKEQ. CDR3: CASSQEDRPKNTEAFF.

The genes are TRBV28 and TRBJ2-7; TCRdb lists TRBD2, though no DNA is available to test this call. The CDR3 loop spans 13 amino acids. Germline-derived CDR1 and CDR2 are MDHEN and SYDVKM. CDR3 loop: CASSAGFFYEQYF.

This chain connects TRBV30 to TRBJ1-1. Per germline, CDR1 GTSNPN and CDR2 SVGIG (reference sequence). This CDR3 comprises 15 residues. The CDR3 sequence: CAWSVFLGGETEAFF.

The chain joins TRBV10-2 to TRBJ2-6; TCRdb's D gene call, TRBD2, goes unchecked for lack of DNA. The germline CDR1 and CDR2 sequences are WSHSY and SAAADI. This CDR3 is built from 15 residues. CDR3 sequence reads: CASSEEEAGANVLTF.

This sequence joins TRBV6-6 and TRBJ2-3. The CDR3 has 16 amino acids. Per the germline V gene, CDR1 is MNHNY and CDR2 is SVGAGI (reference sequence). CDR3 sequence: CASRPDKVEGTDTQYF.

The gene calls are TRBV28 and TRBJ2-5; TCRdb proposes TRBD2, but this gene call is untestable without DNA. The CDR3 spans 15 residues. From germline, CDR1 is MDHEN and CDR2 SYDVKM. This CDR3 reads CASSHSGREQETQYF.

The rearrangement joins TRBV24-1 to TRBJ2-1; TCRdb returns TRBD1, unconfirmable since there is no DNA. CDR1 is KGHDR and CDR2 is SFDVKD in the germline V gene. This CDR3 spans 13 amino acids. CDR3 residues: CATSDSGYNEQFF.